The next 21 T cell receptor beta chains were all read from a single sample in a study of T cell responses to AZD1222 COVID-19 vaccine. Libraries were prepared by immunoSEQ multiplex PCR; TCRdb keeps only in-frame clonotypes and omits some of them. The sample holds over 100,000 clones, about 89% seen once. This specimen consisted of peripheral blood, obtained on day 0 of AZD1222 vaccination. The source is an adult in good health.

The J gene is TRBJ1-3, the V gene TRBV6-2 or TRBV6-3; possibly TRBD1 for D (5 bases). Germline V gene lookup returns CDR1 MNHEY and CDR2 SVGEGT. Trimming removed 4 bases at V and 0 bases at J, with 10 bases between. There are 15 residues in the CDR3. CDR3 DNA sequence: TGTGCCAGCAGTTCGACAGCTCACTCTGGAAACACCATATATTTT. Protein product: CASSSTAHSGNTIYF.

J is TRBJ1-2 and V is TRBV5-4; D ambiguous. Germline CDR1 SGHNT, CDR2 YYREEE (reference sequence). The CDR3 loop spans 12 amino acids. V was trimmed by 3 bases and J by 7 bases, leaving 10 bases between them. In DNA, the CDR3 is TGTGCCAGCAGCTCAGGAGTTTTTGGCTACACCTTC. It is translated as CASSSGVFGYTF. The full variable domain, rest sourced from reference TRBV5-4 and TRBJ1-2, is ETGVTQSPTHLIKTRGQQVTLRCSSQSGHNTVSWYQQALGQGPQFIFQYYREEENGRGNFPPRFSGLQFPNYSSELNVNALELDDSALYLCASSSGVFGYTFGSGTRLTVV.

This chain joins TRBV18 and TRBJ1-1; perhaps TRBD1 as D (6 bases). Trimming removed 5 bases at V and 7 bases at J, with 14 bases between. Looked up from germline, CDR1 is KGHSH and CDR2 is LQKENI. The CDR3 has 13 residues. CDR3: CASSGAQGVEAFF. The CDR3 DNA reads TGTGCCAGCTCAGGGGCACAGGGAGTTGAAGCTTTCTTT.

The gene calls are TRBV19 and TRBJ1-6, with D uncertain. CDR1 and CDR2 (germline): LNHDA, SQIVND (reference sequence). V lost 2 bases, J lost 5 bases, and 10 bases lay in between. The CDR3 has 15 amino acids. CDR3: CASSILFRDNSPLHF. CDR3 DNA sequence: TGTGCCAGTAGTATATTATTTAGAGATAATTCACCCCTCCACTTT.

This chain connects TRBV28 to TRBJ1-5, with no clear D. Trimming took 8 bases from V and 7 from J, leaving 6 bases between them. The germline V gene encodes CDR1 MDHEN and CDR2 SYDVKM. The length of the CDR3 is 10 residues. CDR3 sequence: CASGLQPQHF. The CDR3 DNA reads as TGTGCCAGCGGGCTACAGCCCCAGCATTTT.

The V and J genes are TRBV5-1 and TRBJ2-7; TRBD1 matches 7 bases. Germline V CDR1 and CDR2: SGHRS, YFSETQ. With 0 bases clipped from V and 2 bases from J, the junction kept 2 bases outside the gene matches. This CDR3 has 14 amino acids. CDR3 sequence: CASSLAGTAYEQYF. In DNA form, the CDR3 reads TGCGCCAGCAGCTTGGCCGGGACAGCCTACGAGCAGTACTTC.

The count of this clone is one. The chain combines TRBV7-2 with TRBJ1-2, with a tentative D call TRBD1 (5 bases). This CDR3 is built from 15 residues. Trimming cost V 1 base and J 2 bases, with 11 bases left between them. Germline CDR1 SGHTA, CDR2 FQGNSA. The CDR3 here is CASSLEVGVNYGYTF. DNA for the CDR3: TGTGCCAGCAGCTTAGAAGTAGGGGTGAACTATGGCTACACCTTC.

The chain recombines TRBV18 with TRBJ1-5; D remains ambiguous. The V gene lost 0 bases and the J gene lost 6 bases, with 18 bases spanning the gap. The CDR3 extends over 17 amino acids. From germline, CDR1 is KGHSH and CDR2 LQKENI. This chain's CDR3 is CASSPPGIRAASQPQHF. CDR3 nucleotide sequence: TGTGCCAGCTCACCACCCGGAATACGGGCGGCGAGTCAGCCCCAGCATTTT.

The rearrangement uses TRBV24-1 and TRBJ2-3; possible D gene TRBD1, 6 bases. This CDR3 has 13 residues. Germline values: CDR1 KGHDR, CDR2 SFDVKD. DNA of the CDR3: TGTGCATCAAGGTCAGGGGCCACAGATACGCAGTATTTT. It encodes CASRSGATDTQYF.

The chain joins TRBV6-5 to TRBJ1-2; perhaps TRBD1 as D (6 bases). This CDR3 comprises 12 residues. From germline, CDR1 is MNHEY and CDR2 SVGAGI. The ends were cut back, 5 bases at V and 4 bases at J, with 8 bases in the middle. CDR3 protein: CASSPGVYGYTF. Here the CDR3 DNA reads TGTGCCAGCAGTCCAGGGGTCTATGGCTACACCTTC.

The V and J genes are TRBV19 and TRBJ1-5, with 8 nucleotides matching TRBD1. V lost 2 bases, J lost 7 bases, and 10 bases stayed unmatched. From germline, CDR1 is LNHDA and CDR2 SQIVND (reference sequence). CDR3 length equals 16 residues. CDR3 nucleotides: TGTGCCAGTAGTATAAGGTCCAGGGGGCGACGGCAGCCCCAGCATTTT. This codes for CASSIRSRGRRQPQHF.

The J gene is TRBJ1-2, the V gene TRBV4-3, with 8 positions matching TRBD1. Germline values: CDR1 LGHNA, CDR2 YSLEER. CDR3 length equals 18 residues. J gave up 3 bases and V 4 bases, and 16 bases lay outside the gene matches. CDR3 sequence (DNA): TGCGCCAGCAGCCCAGAGGGGGCCGGACAGGGTTTTGACTATGGCTACACCTTC. Translation: CASSPEGAGQGFDYGYTF.

This sequence joins TRBV7-9 and TRBJ1-2, with D perhaps TRBD1 (5 bases). Trimming removed 0 bases from V and 2 bases from J, with 10 bases in between. The CDR3 length is 15 residues. The germline V gene has CDR1 SEHNR and CDR2 FQNEAQ (reference sequence). CDR3 nucleotides: TGTGCCAGCAGCTTAGCATTGGACAACAACTATGGCTACACCTTC. The encoded protein is CASSLALDNNYGYTF.

The rearrangement joins TRBV4-1 to TRBJ2-5; 10 bases are shared with TRBD2. Germline lookup yields CDR1 MGHRA and CDR2 YSYEKL. CDR3 length equals 20 residues. V was pared by 0 bases and J by 2 bases, with 15 bases of the junction left unmatched. The CDR3: CASSQESSGVSGGLQETQYF. As DNA, the CDR3 is TGCGCCAGCAGCCAAGAGAGCTCAGGGGTTAGCGGGGGGCTGCAAGAGACCCAGTACTTC.

The genes are TRBV29-1 and TRBJ1-1; 7 positions match TRBD1. This CDR3 is built from 15 residues. J was trimmed by 2 bases and V by 4 bases; bases with no gene match: 10. CDR1 SQVTM and CDR2 ANQGSEA come from the germline V gene. The CDR3 DNA sequence: TGCAGCGTTGCCGACTTGGGGACAGATAACACTGAAGCTTTCTTT. Translated, it gives CSVADLGTDNTEAFF.

J is TRBJ2-7 and V is TRBV2, with 7 bases aligning to TRBD1. The CDR3 contains 13 residues. Germline-derived CDR1 and CDR2 are SNHLY and FYNNEI. V shed 6 bases, J shed 0 bases, and the junction held 2 bases outside the gene matches. The CDR3 DNA follows: TGTGCCAGCAGGACAGGGCCCTCCTACGAGCAGTACTTC. Translation gives CASRTGPSYEQYF.

The chain links TRBV7-8 to TRBJ1-5; no reliable D call. The CDR3 length is 13 residues. Trimming took 5 bases from V and 7 from J, leaving 12 bases between them. Germline V gene lookup returns CDR1 SGHVS and CDR2 FQNEAQ. CDR3 amino acids: CASSRLPRQPQHF. The CDR3 DNA reads TGTGCCAGCAGCCGCCTTCCCAGGCAGCCCCAGCATTTT. The full variable domain, with the rest looked up from reference TRBV7-8 and TRBJ1-5, is GAGVSQSPRYKVAKRGQDVALRCDPISGHVSLFWYQQALGQGPEFLTYFQNEAQLDKSGLPSDRFFAERPEGSVSTLKIQRTQQEDSAVYLCASSRLPRQPQHFGDGTRLSIL.

The chain uses TRBV19 and TRBJ1-5; D unclear. Germline V gene sequence: CDR1 LNHDA, CDR2 SQIVND (reference sequence). Trimming removed 7 bases from V and 3 bases from J, with 16 bases in between. The CDR3 length is 15 residues. The CDR3 is CASKDKILVNQPQHF. The DNA of the CDR3 is TGTGCCAGTAAAGACAAAATACTAGTCAATCAGCCCCAGCATTTT.

The V call is TRBV10-3, the J call TRBJ1-1; TRBD1 agrees at 9 bases. CDR3 length equals 14 residues. The germline CDR1 and CDR2 sequences are ENHRY and SYGVKD. After removal of 0 bases from V and 4 bases from J, the junction contained 0 bases not matched to a gene. The CDR3 spells CAISESGQGTEAFF. The CDR3 DNA follows: TGTGCCATCAGTGAGTCGGGACAGGGCACTGAAGCTTTCTTT.

The rearrangement links TRBV29-1 to TRBJ2-1, with unresolved D. Looked up from germline, CDR1 is SQVTM and CDR2 is ANQGSEA. V was clipped by 4 bases and J by 13 bases, with 11 bases between them. The CDR3 is 10 residues long. The CDR3 coding sequence is TGCAGCGTTGCACATGAGGTACAGTTCTTC. This sequence encodes CSVAHEVQFF.

This clone was observed once. The chain links TRBV12-3 or TRBV12-4 to TRBJ1-5; possible D gene TRBD1, 5 bases. The CDR3 loop spans 13 amino acids. Trimming shortened V by 6 bases and J by 4 bases, and 10 bases separated the two germline ends. This chain's CDR3 is CASRYQGNQPQHF. For the CDR3, the DNA is TGTGCCAGCAGATACCAGGGAAATCAGCCCCAGCATTTT.